What follows are 13 T cell receptor beta chains derived from one specimen sequenced in a study of STAT5B mutations in CD4+ large granular lymphocyte leukemia. The protocol was immunoSEQ multiplex PCR, while the TCRdb copy is restricted to in-frame clones and leaves out a portion. Of some 30,000 clones listed, about three quarters were seen once; the top ten hold around 1%. Sequencing was carried out using CD4+ T cells from blood buffy coats. These receptor sequences come from a human donor in good health.

The chain combines TRBV14 with TRBJ2-5, with 7 nucleotides matching TRBD2. The V gene end was trimmed by 5 bases and the J gene end by 4 bases; junction bases not matched to a gene: 13. Germline CDR1 and CDR2: SGHDN and FVKESK. This CDR3 has 16 residues. CDR3 coding DNA: TGTGCCAGCAGCGCCCAGGGAGTAGCGGGTGGAGAGACCCAGTACTTC. Its protein is CASSAQGVAGGETQYF.

V and J are TRBV6-1 and TRBJ1-2; 7 bases fit TRBD1. CDR1 is MNHNS, CDR2 SASEGT, per germline. V was pared by 5 bases and J by 2 bases, with 2 bases of the junction left unmatched. The CDR3 is made up of 13 amino acids. CDR3 sequence: CASSMGQNYGYTF. CDR3 nucleotide sequence: TGTGCCAGCAGTATGGGACAGAACTATGGCTACACCTTC.

The chain couples TRBV7-2 to TRBJ2-5; D is ambiguous. V was pared by 5 bases and J by 2 bases, with 12 bases between. The germline V gene has CDR1 SGHTA and CDR2 FQGNSA. The CDR3 contains 14 residues. DNA of the CDR3: TGTGCCAGCAGCCACTATGGGCGTCAAGAGACCCAGTACTTC. Protein: CASSHYGRQETQYF. The variable domain in full, completed from reference TRBV7-2 and TRBJ2-5, reads GAGVSQSPSNKVTEKGKDVELRCDPISGHTALYWYRQSLGQGLEFLIYFQGNSAPDKSGLPSDRFSAERTGGSVSTLTIQRTQQEDSAVYLCASSHYGRQETQYFGPGTRLLVL.

This chain connects TRBV29-1 to TRBJ2-1; 7 bases align to TRBD2. From germline, CDR1 is SQVTM and CDR2 ANQGSEA. Germline trimming cut 4 bases from V and 6 bases from J; bases unmatched to any gene: 15. This CDR3 region has 16 residues. In nucleotides, the CDR3 is TGCAGCGTTGGAACGAGTACTAGCGAGAGGTCCAATGAGCAGTTCTTC. It specifies CSVGTSTSERSNEQFF.

V is TRBV11-3 and J is TRBJ2-1; TRBD2 matches at 8 bases. The CDR3 has 16 residues. Per germline, CDR1 SGHNT and CDR2 YENEEA. Trimming removed 3 bases from V and 4 bases from J; junction bases left unmatched: 8. CDR3 DNA: TGTGCCAGCAGCTTTAGTATAGCGGGGAGTTACAATGAGCAGTTCTTC. The encoded protein is CASSFSIAGSYNEQFF. The complete variable domain, with remaining parts taken from reference TRBV11-3 and TRBJ2-1, reads EAGVVQSPRYKIIEKKQPVAFWCNPISGHNTLYWYLQNLGQGPELLIRYENEEAVDDSQLPKDRFSAERLKGVDSTLKIQPAELGDSAVYLCASSFSIAGSYNEQFFGPGTRLTVL.

This chain links TRBV6-1 with TRBJ1-2, with D possibly being TRBD1 (5 bases). CDR1 is MNHNS, CDR2 SASEGT, per germline. V dropped 10 bases and J dropped 4 bases, with 16 bases sitting between them. This CDR3 region has 13 residues. The CDR3 DNA is TGTGCCACTGGGGACCGCTGGTCCTATGGCTACACCTTC. It is translated as CATGDRWSYGYTF.

This rearrangement joins TRBV10-2 to TRBJ1-1; weak D call: TRBD1 (6 bases). Trimming shortened V by 3 bases and J by 10 bases, and 21 bases separated the two germline ends. This CDR3 comprises 15 residues. Germline-derived CDR1 and CDR2 are WSHSY and SAAADI. This CDR3 reads CASSDKGRGPGGAFF. CDR3 DNA sequence: TGCGCCAGCAGTGATAAGGGCAGGGGCCCCGGGGGAGCTTTCTTT.

The rearrangement links TRBV19 to TRBJ2-6; TRBD1 is a possible D gene (6 bases). The CDR3 is made up of 15 amino acids. Germline V gene sequence: CDR1 LNHDA, CDR2 SQIVND (reference sequence). Deletions cut 6 bases from V and 2 bases from J, with 11 bases between. The CDR3 DNA is TGTGCCAGTAGCCTTGCAGGGGCTGGGGCCAACGTCCTGACTTTC. This encodes CASSLAGAGANVLTF.

The chain joins TRBV15 to TRBJ1-2, with 7 nucleotides matching TRBD1. From germline, CDR1 is LNHNV and CDR2 YYDKDF (reference sequence). The junction had 4 bases not matched to a gene; V was cut back by 0 bases and J by 0 bases. CDR3 length: 16 residues. Here the CDR3 reads CATSRDRTGANYGYTF. The CDR3 DNA reads as TGTGCCACCAGCAGAGACCGGACAGGAGCTAACTATGGCTACACCTTC.

There are a few counts of this clone. The rearrangement uses TRBV2 and TRBJ2-7; 8 nucleotides align to TRBD2. Germline CDR1 reads SNHLY; CDR2 reads FYNNEI. Trimming cost V 4 bases and J 4 bases; bases outside gene matches: 9. CDR3 length: 15 residues. DNA for the CDR3: TGTGCCAGCAGTGCCAAGGCTAGCGGGTCGTACGAGCAGTACGTC. Protein product: CASSAKASGSYEQYV.

The chain employs TRBV19 and TRBJ2-1, with D unresolved. With 4 bases removed from V and 2 bases from J, the gap between germline ends came to 12 bases. The germline gives CDR1 LNHDA, CDR2 SQIVND (reference sequence). The CDR3 runs 15 residues. This chain's CDR3 is CASSTPHIPYNEQFF. CDR3 DNA sequence: TGTGCCAGTAGTACCCCACATATCCCCTACAATGAGCAGTTCTTC.

The rearrangement links TRBV25-1 to TRBJ2-5, with 11 bases lining up with TRBD1. Germline V gene data show CDR1 as MGHDK and CDR2 as SYGVNS. This CDR3 comprises 17 residues. Trimming at V came to 4 bases and at J to 5 bases, leaving 12 bases not matched to a gene. The CDR3 DNA is TGTGCCAGCAGTGCACCCACCGGACAGGGGGCAGGGGAGACCCAGTACTTC. Translation: CASSAPTGQGAGETQYF.

The chain recombines TRBV4-2 with TRBJ1-1, with 7 bases aligning to TRBD1. This CDR3 spans 16 amino acids. CDR1 and CDR2 (germline): LGHNA, YNFKEQ. V was clipped by 2 bases and J by 1 base; unmatched bases: 7. CDR3 bases: TGTGCCAGCAGCCAATCTACAGGGGCTGGGAACACTGAAGCTTTCTTT. The encoded protein is CASSQSTGAGNTEAFF.